This TCR beta chain came from a study of PD-1 blockade in classical Hodgkin lymphoma. The germline V gene encodes CDR1 MDHEN and CDR2 SYDVKM. Between the trimmed V and J ends, which lost 5 bases and 6 bases, there was a span of 13 bases. The CDR3 length is 13 residues. Sequencing was performed with immunoSEQ multiplex PCR; in TCRdb, only in-frame clones are kept and a portion is missing. Of about 100,000 clones in the sample, 75% to 90% are singletons; the top ten hold around 6.6%. Each patient's relapse followed autologous stem cell transplantation, and brentuximab vedotin exposure varied. Best responses were complete response, partial response or progressive disease. Study-wide results and caveats: The drivers behind the repertoire differences, possibly disease activity or prior therapy, remain undefined. The baseline diversity of complete responders showed similarity to that of newly diagnosed patients.

A remark on this clone: Antigen specificity is unknown.

Source: peripheral blood mononuclear cells (PBMCs), taken before the second cycle of nivolumab. This rearrangement joins TRBV28 to TRBJ1-2; D not resolved. The receptor's source is a human donor with classical Hodgkin lymphoma. The CDR3 region is CASSTPWGNGYTF. For the CDR3, the DNA is TGTGCCAGCAGTACTCCCTGGGGAAATGGCTACACCTTC.